These 9 T cell receptor beta chains were all obtained from the same sample, sequenced in a study of CD8+ T cells in alopecia areata. After isolation, RNA underwent reverse transcription to generate cDNA as the sequencing template. Profiling relied on immunoSEQ multiplex PCR, and the TCRdb table lists in-frame clones only, not all of them. The sample holds about 250,000 clones, 60% seen once. Stated treatment: oral pan-JAK inhibitor, 5-10 mg twice daily. This material consisted of CD4+ T cells sorted from blood, taken around week 53, from a patient treated with tofacitinib. The origin of the receptors is a human donor with alopecia areata.

V usage is TRBV4-2 and J usage is TRBJ1-6; 9 nucleotides align to TRBD1. Germline V gene data show CDR1 as LGHNA and CDR2 as YNFKEQ. This CDR3 has 16 amino acids. V was pared by 2 bases and J by 7 bases, with 6 bases of the junction left unmatched. The CDR3 is CASSQSDRGENSPLHF. CDR3 bases: TGTGCCAGCAGCCAATCCGACAGGGGGGAGAATTCACCCCTCCACTTT.

Points on this clone: Other DNA variants within this sample encode the same CDR3. V is TRBV29-1 and J is TRBJ1-2, with a tentative D call TRBD1 (6 bases). From germline, CDR1 is SQVTM and CDR2 ANQGSEA. The CDR3 spans 12 residues. The V gene lost 6 bases and the J gene lost 4 bases, with 12 bases spanning the gap. The DNA for the CDR3 is TGCAGCGTGGATAGACAGGTCTATGGCTACACCTTC. This translates into CSVDRQVYGYTF. The whole variable domain, filled in from reference TRBV29-1 and TRBJ1-2, reads SAVISQKPSRDICQRGTSLTIQCQVDSQVTMMFWYRQQPGQSLTLIATANQGSEATYESGFVIDKFPISRPNLTFSTLTVSNMSPEDSSIYLCSVDRQVYGYTFGSGTRLTVV.

The rearrangement joins TRBV6-5 to TRBJ2-7; D is undetermined. Per the germline V gene, CDR1 is MNHEY and CDR2 is SVGAGI. This CDR3 has 14 amino acids. Between the trimmed V and J ends, which lost 2 bases and 2 bases, there was a span of 10 bases. The CDR3 reads CASSYAHGAYEQYF. The CDR3, as DNA: TGTGCCAGCAGTTACGCCCATGGGGCCTACGAGCAGTACTTC.

This clone is a singleton in its sample. This chain joins TRBV6-5 and TRBJ1-4; D call uncertain. CDR3 length: 15 residues. The V gene lost 2 bases and the J gene lost 7 bases, with 14 bases spanning the gap. Germline CDR1 and CDR2: MNHEY and SVGAGI. The CDR3 here is CASSYQPSSSEKLFF. CDR3 nucleotide sequence: TGTGCCAGCAGTTACCAGCCCAGTTCGAGTGAAAAACTGTTTTTT.

V gene TRBV5-1 combines with J gene TRBJ2-2; D possibly corresponds to TRBD1 (5 bases). The CDR3 spans 14 residues. Germline CDR1 reads SGHRS; CDR2 reads YFSETQ. The germline V and J ends were trimmed by 4 bases and 7 bases, with 14 bases remaining between them. CDR3 sequence: CASSNPPGYGELFF. DNA for the CDR3: TGCGCCAGCAGCAACCCGCCAGGGTACGGGGAGCTGTTTTTT. The variable domain in full, completed from reference TRBV5-1 and TRBJ2-2, reads KAGVTQTPRYLIKTRGQQVTLSCSPISGHRSVSWYQQTPGQGLQFLFEYFSETQRNKGNFPGRFSGRQFSNSRSEMNVSTLELGDSALYLCASSNPPGYGELFFGEGSRLTVL.

There are a few counts of this clone. The chain links TRBV2 to TRBJ2-2; 7 nucleotides agree with TRBD1. J was trimmed by 4 bases and V by 6 bases; bases with no gene match: 5. The CDR3 runs 14 residues. Per the germline V gene, CDR1 is SNHLY and CDR2 is FYNNEI. The CDR3 DNA follows: TGTGCCAGCAGCCGGGACAGTGGCACCGGGGAGCTGTTTTTT. Translating it yields CASSRDSGTGELFF.

The rearrangement links TRBV5-1 to TRBJ2-5, with 7 positions matching TRBD1. CDR3 length equals 13 residues. Trimming removed 0 bases from V and 4 bases from J; junction bases left unmatched: 0. Germline assignment: CDR1 SGHRS and CDR2 YFSETQ. CDR3 amino acids: CASSLDRGETQYF. Written as DNA, the CDR3 is TGCGCCAGCAGCTTGGACAGGGGAGAGACCCAGTACTTC. Using reference TRBV5-1 and TRBJ2-5 for the parts outside the CDR3, the full variable domain is KAGVTQTPRYLIKTRGQQVTLSCSPISGHRSVSWYQQTPGQGLQFLFEYFSETQRNKGNFPGRFSGRQFSNSRSEMNVSTLELGDSALYLCASSLDRGETQYFGPGTRLLVL.

The V gene is TRBV30, the J gene TRBJ1-5; 10 positions match TRBD1. J lost 5 bases, V lost 0 bases, and 4 bases had no gene match. The CDR3 is made up of 15 amino acids. CDR1 GTSNPN and CDR2 SVGIG come from the germline V gene (reference sequence). This CDR3 reads CAWSVPGQGHQPQHF. The DNA of the CDR3 is TGTGCCTGGAGTGTACCGGGACAGGGGCATCAGCCCCAGCATTTT.

The V call is TRBV30, the J call TRBJ2-7, with D perhaps TRBD1 (6 bases). There are 14 residues in the CDR3. Trimming took 2 bases from V and 1 from J, leaving 12 bases between them. Germline V lookup: CDR1 GTSNPN, CDR2 SVGIG (reference sequence). For the CDR3, the DNA is TGTGCCTGGAGTCTAGGGGGTAATTCCTACGAGCAGTACTTC. It specifies CAWSLGGNSYEQYF.